Detailed here is one T cell receptor beta chain. PCR amplification relied on 60 Vbeta primers (plus 13 Jbeta primers). Only in-frame clones appear in the TCRdb table, and some are missing; sequencing was by immunoSEQ multiplex PCR. The sample carries around 120,000 clones, roughly four fifths recorded once. The CDR3 sequence is 14 residues long. Germline lookup yields CDR1 MDHEN and CDR2 SYDVKM. The junction had 4 bases not matched to a gene; V was cut back by 4 bases and J by 3 bases. This entry comes from a study of cytomegalovirus exposure and HLA in healthy donors. The chain recombines TRBV28 with TRBJ1-2; 8 nucleotides align to TRBD1. The material sequenced was PBMCs. This TCR derives from a male donor in good health and CMV-seropositive. The CDR3 is CASSSTGGDYGYTF. The CDR3 nucleotides are TGTGCCAGCAGTTCTACAGGGGGGGACTATGGCTACACCTTC.